This T cell receptor beta chain was captured by sequencing in a study of T cells in Graves' hyperthyroidism and ophthalmopathy (dated by TCRdb to between 2019 and 2020). General notes on the study: Peripheral blood was sampled at the time of initial diagnosis, prior to any treatment. Thyroid tissue and blood T-cell repertoires from about 6 Graves' hyperthyroidism patients were also compared in the study. TCR V-J signatures able to tell the groups apart were searched for in a discovery cohort of 90 to 100 patients, of whom more than 40 had Graves' ophthalmopathy and about 60 had stable Graves' hyperthyroidism. Prospective prediction of ophthalmopathy was tested in an independent validation cohort of some 19 hyperthyroidism patients and 17 patients who later progressed to ophthalmopathy. After blood sampling, hyperthyroidism patients were treated with methimazole at a starting dose of 30 mg daily, and ophthalmopathy patients were treated with high-dose intravenous methylprednisolone. The paper describes TCR Vbeta CDR3 sequencing of 140 or so peripheral blood samples, made up of 43 ophthalmopathy patients, approximately 76 hyperthyroidism patients and 17 progressor patients. The 100 discovery patients were randomly split 7:3 into training and test sets. The research as a whole found: In cross-validation, a model built on a 13 V-J signature told ophthalmopathy apart from stable hyperthyroidism with under 90% sensitivity and roughly 82% specificity, and in testing the same model reached 80%/75%. No statistical method was used to fix the sample size in advance, and group allocation was not hidden from the investigators. Blood samples also contained most of the expanded thyroid clonotypes (frequency above 0.001), which suggests that blood repertoires may reflect thyroid immune responses. In validation, the model predicted progression to ophthalmopathy a median of roughly 6.2 months before onset, with about 70% sensitivity and about 75% specificity.

Graves' hyperthyroidism was defined as stable when no progression to ophthalmopathy occurred over 18 months of follow-up. Hyperthyroidism patients were newly diagnosed, with disease duration under 2 months, and aged 18 to 65 years. Exclusion was applied to patients with uncontrolled infections, other autoimmune diseases, pregnancy or lactation. Diagnoses relied on clinical symptoms, serum thyroxine and TRAb, thyroid ultrasound and orbital computed tomography. Ficoll-Paque density gradient centrifugation was used to isolate PBMCs from around 9.1 ml of fresh peripheral blood. Total RNA was extracted with Trizol reagent, and quality was checked on an Agilent 2100 Bioanalyzer. The germline V and J ends show losses of 3 bases and 7 bases respectively, and no gene match explains 4 bases of the junction. The CDR3, from cysteine to phenylalanine, totals 13 residues. Only the CDR3 region is kept as DNA, spanning 39 bases read in frame from base 1. CDR1 and CDR2 (SGDLS, YYNGEE) derive from the germline V gene.

This clonotype has a count of ten or more. What antigen it recognizes has not been identified. The input lacks base qualities; no much larger clone sits a single base away. Amplification of TCR beta CDR3 regions was carried out from RNA transcripts. For the first round of RT-PCR on the TCR CDR3, the HTBI primer set was used together with the Qiagen OneStep RT-PCR kit. The libraries were constructed in a second round of multiplex PCR and then size-selected and purified. Libraries were sequenced paired-end with 100 bp reads on an Illumina HiSeq2000. In the paper's pipeline: SOAPnuke was used to process the raw data, removing reads that contained adapters or uncalled bases, had a mean Phred below 15, or lacked an exact match to the constant primer or identifier. COPE v1.2.5 was used to merge high-quality paired reads, and clonotypes were defined as unique nucleotide sequences. Clonotypes were aligned to IMGT TRBV, TRBD and TRBJ reference segments using MiTCR v1.1. Only V-J combinations with frequency above 0.0001, covering 99% to 99.2% of repertoires, were analysed. A TCS score was defined as the ratio between F50 (clonal expansion) and ExV (chaos), using BLOSUM62-based TCRdist between CDR3 peptides within each V-J. Welch's t-statistics and random forest reduced around 520 V-J features to 10 to 15, which were used in a naive Bayes classifier (R e1071). Thyroid-blood repertoire similarity was quantified with the Morisita-Horn index. Through fastp at Q25 and MiXCR, TCRdb rebuilt clones from the public reads, retaining in-frame beta chains. Records with the same CDR3 protein are collapsed into one entry carrying the most frequent genes and DNA. The V and J calls come from TCRdb's annotation, not from the publication. The sample table holds 700,000 to 850,000 distinct CDR3 sequences, of which 35% were seen once. Around a third of the sample belongs to the ten largest clones.

The chain uses TRBV9 and TRBJ1-2, and 9 junction bases match TRBD1. The sequenced sample was blood. This TCR was sampled from a woman in her forties with Graves' hyperthyroidism. The nucleotides read TGTGCCAGCAGCGCACAGGGGGCGTCTGGCTACACCTTC. Translated, this is CASSAQGASGYTF.